The 27 T cell receptor beta chains reported below all come from one sample, sequenced in a study of blood T cells in healthy people across ages. Sample-barcoded 5' priming and a J-beta primer mix drove a second PCR of about 6 to 12 cycles. Each CDR3 protein gets one entry after TCRdb re-called the 5' RACE reads with MiXCR. The profile shows 700,000 to 900,000 distinct CDR3 sequences, about 26% of them singletons. This sample was shared with a second study, whose subject was T cells of mothers and their children.

The specimen sequenced was blood. The source of these receptors is a boy aged 10-17 years in good health.

The chain combines TRBV4-1 with TRBJ2-5; 14 bases line up with TRBD2. The DNA end favors TRBJ2-1, so the J call may be wrong. Looked up from germline, CDR1 is MGHRA and CDR2 is YSYEKL. There are 19 residues in the CDR3. For the CDR3, the DNA is TGCGCCAGCAGCCATGGACTAGCGGGGGGTCCATCCTCCTACAATGAGCAGTTCTTC. Translation: CASSHGLAGGPSSYNEQFF.

The rearrangement links TRBV28 to TRBJ2-5; perhaps TRBD2 as D (6 bases). The CDR3 length is 15 residues. Germline V gene data show CDR1 as MDHEN and CDR2 as SYDVKM. This CDR3 is CASTVGGAGQETQYF. The DNA for the CDR3 is TGTGCAAGTACGGTTGGCGGGGCGGGCCAAGAGACCCAGTACTTC. The full variable domain, rest sourced from reference TRBV28 and TRBJ2-5, is DVKVTQSSRYLVKRTGEKVFLECVQDMDHENMFWYRQDPGLGLRLIYFSYDVKMKEKGDIPEGYSVSREKKERFSLILESASTNQTSMYLCASTVGGAGQETQYFGPGTRLLVL.

This chain joins TRBV30 and TRBJ2-1; D perhaps matches TRBD2 (6 bases). Trimming shortened V by 0 bases and J by 5 bases, and 17 bases separated the two germline ends. Germline V lookup: CDR1 GTSNPN, CDR2 SVGIG (reference sequence). The CDR3 sequence is 16 residues long. The CDR3 DNA sequence: TGTGCCTGGAGTGTACCTCTCGGGGGTCAGAACAATGAGCAGTTCTTC. Amino acids: CAWSVPLGGQNNEQFF. The full variable domain, with the rest looked up from reference TRBV30 and TRBJ2-1, is SQTIHQWPATLVQPVGSPLSLECTVEGTSNPNLYWYRQAAGRGLQLLFYSVGIGQISSEVPQNLSASRPQDRQFILSSKKLLLSDSGFYLCAWSVPLGGQNNEQFFGPGTRLTVL.

This clonotype appeared a few times. This sequence joins TRBV27 and TRBJ2-7; D possibly uses TRBD1 or TRBD2 (5 bases each). The CDR3 spans 16 residues. Germline V CDR1 and CDR2: MNHEY, SMNVEV (reference sequence). V lost 5 bases to trimming and J lost 2 bases, with 19 bases between them. The CDR3 coding sequence is TGTGCCAGCAGTCCCCTCCGGGACGGACCTACCTACGAGCAGTACTTC. It yields the protein CASSPLRDGPTYEQYF.

This clonotype was seen a few times. CDR3: CASSSTTSAIETQYF. The CDR3 coding sequence is TGTGCCAGCAGCTCCACTACATCGGCGATAGAGACCCAGTACTTC. The chain links TRBV11-2 to TRBJ2-5; no clear D gene. From germline, CDR1 is SGHAT and CDR2 FQNNGV. V was trimmed by 4 bases and J by 4 bases, leaving 16 bases between them. There are 15 residues in the CDR3.

This clonotype was seen only a few times. The rearrangement joins TRBV15 to TRBJ2-2; D is undetermined. V was clipped by 5 bases and J by 5 bases, with 21 bases between them. CDR1 is LNHNV and CDR2 is YYDKDF in the germline V gene (reference sequence). There are 17 residues in the CDR3. The CDR3 DNA sequence: TGTGCCACCAGCGGGTCTCGACTCCTAAGGAAGACCGGGGAGCTGTTTTTT. Translating it yields CATSGSRLLRKTGELFF.

The rearrangement joins TRBV23-1 to TRBJ2-7, with D maybe TRBD2 (6 bases). TRBV23-1 is assigned to the ORF class and has an uncertain function. This CDR3 is 14 amino acids long. The V end lost 4 bases, the J end lost 5 bases, and 15 bases lay between the germline ends. The CDR3 nucleotides are TGCGCCAGCAGTCCCCGGGTGGGGGGACACGAGCAGTACTTC. Translating it yields CASSPRVGGHEQYF.

The V gene is TRBV6-6, the J gene TRBJ1-3; D is ambiguous. This CDR3 is 13 amino acids long. V was shortened by 7 bases and J by 8 bases, with 15 bases between the two germline ends. Germline CDR1 is MNHNY and CDR2 is SVGAGI (reference sequence). The CDR3 DNA reads as TGTGCCAGCAAAATAGGGAGGGAGGACACCATATATTTT. The encoded protein is CASKIGREDTIYF.

The V and J genes are TRBV4-3 and TRBJ2-5; D gene ambiguous. V dropped 0 bases and J dropped 5 bases, with 10 bases sitting between them. The CDR3 totals 14 residues. CDR1 LGHNA and CDR2 YSLEER come from the germline V gene. Here the CDR3 reads CASSQDTSRETQYF. The CDR3 DNA reads TGCGCCAGCAGCCAAGATACCAGCCGGGAGACCCAGTACTTC.

This rearrangement joins TRBV5-1 to TRBJ2-5; weak D call: TRBD1 (6 bases). TRBJ2-7 explains the end of the DNA better; the J call may be wrong. CDR3 size: 13 residues. CDR1 and CDR2 (germline): SGHRS, YFSETQ. CDR3 DNA sequence: TGCGCCAGCAGCGCAGGGGACCAATACGAGCAGTACTTC. Translated, it gives CASSAGDQYEQYF.

Ten or more counts support this clonotype. J is TRBJ2-7 and V is TRBV5-5; D is unresolved. This CDR3 contains 15 residues. From germline, CDR1 is SGHKS and CDR2 YYEKEE (reference sequence). Trimming left V 4 bases short and J 3 bases short, with 17 bases between. The CDR3 loop reads CASSPLVTLSYEQYF. CDR3 bases: TGTGCCAGCAGCCCGCTGGTGACGCTCAGCTACGAGCAGTACTTC.

The V gene is TRBV12-3 or TRBV12-4, the J gene TRBJ2-4, with 8 bases lining up with TRBD2. With V trimmed by 7 bases and J by 2 bases, 4 bases remained unmatched. This CDR3 region has 14 residues. CDR3 in amino acids: CASTRGGSKNIQYF. Here the CDR3 DNA reads TGTGCCAGCACCCGGGGGGGATCCAAAAACATTCAGTACTTC.

This clonotype showed up many times. The chain's CDR3 is CASSQGNQPQHF. In DNA form, the CDR3 reads TGTGCCAGCAGCCAGGGGAATCAGCCCCAGCATTTT. V gene TRBV27 combines with J gene TRBJ1-5; weak D call: TRBD1 (6 bases). Germline assignment: CDR1 MNHEY and CDR2 SMNVEV (reference sequence). CDR3 length equals 12 residues. The V and J ends lost 6 bases and 4 bases respectively, with 7 bases between them.

The chain is built from TRBV7-2 and TRBJ2-4; possible D gene TRBD1, 5 bases. CDR3 size: 15 residues. The V and J ends lost 1 base and 8 bases respectively, with 15 bases between them. Germline loops: CDR1 SGHTA, CDR2 FQGNSA. The CDR3 spells CASSLDGATWDIQYF. As DNA, the CDR3 is TGTGCCAGCAGCTTAGATGGGGCTACTTGGGACATTCAGTACTTC.

Comments on this clonotype: Relative to the germline gene, one junction end is altered; a read error may explain this. The rearrangement links TRBV18 to TRBJ2-6; D may match TRBD1 or TRBD2 (5 bases each). Germline V gene sequence: CDR1 KGHSH, CDR2 LQKENI. The CDR3 runs 14 residues. CDR3 coding DNA: TGTGCCAGCTCACCACCTGACGGGGCCAACGTCCCGACTTTC. This encodes CASSPPDGANVPTF.

This clonotype came up a few times. The chain links TRBV20-1 to TRBJ2-4; 7 nucleotides agree with TRBD2. V shed 6 bases, J shed 5 bases, and the junction held 7 bases outside the gene matches. The germline gives CDR1 DFQATT, CDR2 SNEGSKA (reference sequence). The CDR3 has 13 amino acids. The CDR3 nucleotides read TGCAGTGCCACGGGGGGTACGGAAAACATTCAGTACTTC. Protein product: CSATGGTENIQYF.

A few counts support this clonotype. This sequence joins TRBV9 and TRBJ1-3, with D possibly TRBD1 on 5 matching bases. This CDR3 region has 18 residues. V shed 4 bases and J shed 1 base, with 21 bases lying between them. CDR1 SGDLS and CDR2 YYNGEE come from the germline V gene. The CDR3 DNA is TGTGCCAGCAGCTCCACGGGGGGTGGCACGGCGTCTGGAAACACCATATATTTT. It encodes CASSSTGGGTASGNTIYF.

A few counts support this clonotype. This chain joins TRBV28 and TRBJ1-2; D remains unclear. Germline CDR1 reads MDHEN; CDR2 reads SYDVKM. Trimming shortened V by 3 bases and J by 3 bases, and 5 bases separated the two germline ends. This CDR3 has 12 residues. The DNA for the CDR3 is TGTGCCAGCAGTTTTGTAGACTATGGCTACACCTTC. This translates into CASSFVDYGYTF.

This clonotype was counted many times. The rearrangement joins TRBV5-1 to TRBJ2-5, with 10 bases matching TRBD2. After removal of 4 bases from V and 2 bases from J, the junction contained 5 bases not matched to a gene. The germline gives CDR1 SGHRS, CDR2 YFSETQ. The CDR3 loop spans 15 amino acids. The CDR3 loop reads CASSLTSGPQETQYF. Written as DNA, the CDR3 is TGCGCCAGCAGCCTGACTAGCGGGCCGCAAGAGACCCAGTACTTC. The full variable domain, rest sourced from reference TRBV5-1 and TRBJ2-5, is KAGVTQTPRYLIKTRGQQVTLSCSPISGHRSVSWYQQTPGQGLQFLFEYFSETQRNKGNFPGRFSGRQFSNSRSEMNVSTLELGDSALYLCASSLTSGPQETQYFGPGTRLLVL.

The chain has TRBV29-1 and TRBJ1-3, with 9 bases that match TRBD1. This CDR3 is 15 amino acids long. V trimming: 6 bases; J trimming: 0 bases; junction bases outside the gene matches: 6. Germline V lookup: CDR1 SQVTM, CDR2 ANQGSEA. CDR3 coding DNA: TGCAGCGTCGTGGACAGGGGAAGCTCTGGAAACACCATATATTTT. Protein product: CSVVDRGSSGNTIYF.

This clonotype was observed once. The chain links TRBV7-2 to TRBJ1-2; D remains unclear. The germline V gene encodes CDR1 SGHTA and CDR2 FQGNSA. V shed 1 base and J shed 4 bases, with 19 bases lying between them. The CDR3 is 17 residues long. CDR3 DNA sequence: TGTGCCAGCAGCTTAGTGGTTACAGTCCTTAATTCCTATGGCTACACCTTC. It codes for CASSLVVTVLNSYGYTF. The variable domain in full, completed from reference TRBV7-2 and TRBJ1-2, reads GAGVSQSPSNKVTEKGKDVELRCDPISGHTALYWYRQSLGQGLEFLIYFQGNSAPDKSGLPSDRFSAERTGGSVSTLTIQRTQQEDSAVYLCASSLVVTVLNSYGYTFGSGTRLTVV.

This sequence joins TRBV18 and TRBJ1-5; 7 bases agree with TRBD1. The V and J ends lost 3 bases and 4 bases, in that order; junction bases with no gene match: 12. Germline CDR1 and CDR2: KGHSH and LQKENI. This CDR3 is 17 amino acids long. The CDR3 nucleotides are TGTGCCAGCTCACCCTTCCCGGCGGTACAGGGGAATCAGCCCCAGCATTTT. It specifies CASSPFPAVQGNQPQHF. The full variable domain, with the rest looked up from reference TRBV18 and TRBJ1-5, is NAGVMQNPRHLVRRRGQEARLRCSPMKGHSHVYWYRQLPEEGLKFMVYLQKENIIDESGMPKERFSAEFPKEGPSILRIQQVVRGDSAAYFCASSPFPAVQGNQPQHFGDGTRLSIL.

About this clonotype itself: The missing conserved phenylalanine or tryptophan at the end of this CDR3 makes a read error likely. The CDR3 region has the DNA TGTGCCAGCAGCTCTAATGGGCGGGCGGTACAGTATGGCTACACCCTC. It yields the protein CASSSNGRAVQYGYTL. The chain is built from TRBV11-2 and TRBJ1-2; D remains ambiguous. Trimming left V 4 bases short and J 5 bases short, with 20 bases between. The length of the CDR3 is 16 residues. Germline V gives CDR1 SGHAT, CDR2 FQNNGV.

J is TRBJ1-1 and V is TRBV5-1; the D is unclear. The CDR3 sequence is 13 residues long. CDR1 and CDR2 from the germline V gene are SGHRS and YFSETQ. V lost 4 bases and J lost 8, with 15 bases in between. CDR3 nucleotides: TGCGCCAGCAGCCCCGGAGGATTCGAAGAAGCTTTCTTT. It codes for CASSPGGFEEAFF.

V usage is TRBV6-1 and J usage is TRBJ2-7, with a weak D call TRBD1 (5 bases). This CDR3 has 13 residues. V was cut by 6 bases and J by 3 bases, with 12 bases left in between. Germline-derived CDR1 and CDR2 are MNHNS and SASEGT. CDR3 in amino acids: CASRSGNGYEQYF. CDR3 in DNA: TGTGCCAGCAGATCAGGGAATGGCTACGAGCAGTACTTC.

This clonotype was counted only a few times. This rearrangement joins TRBV5-5 to TRBJ1-1; TRBD1 might be the D (5 bases). V lost 4 bases and J lost 2, with 18 bases in between. CDR3 size: 16 residues. The germline CDR1 and CDR2 sequences are SGHKS and YYEKEE (reference sequence). The CDR3 loop reads CASSGRTPPANTEAFF. CDR3 nucleotide sequence: TGTGCCAGCAGCGGTCGGACACCCCCTGCAAACACTGAAGCTTTCTTT.

The chain combines TRBV20-1 with TRBJ2-5; TRBD1 aligns across 12 bases. The end of the DNA is better explained by TRBJ2-1, so the J call may be wrong. The germline gives CDR1 DFQATT, CDR2 SNEGSKA (reference sequence). This CDR3 region has 12 residues. Here the CDR3 DNA reads TGCAGTGTGGGACAGGGGGCTCATGAGCAGTTCTTC. Protein sequence: CSVGQGAHEQFF.